This T cell receptor beta chain was obtained from a study of cytomegalovirus exposure and HLA in healthy donors. The CDR3 spans 15 residues. Per germline, CDR1 SEHNR and CDR2 FQNEAQ (reference sequence). The PCR had 60 Vbeta and 13 Jbeta primers. Using immunoSEQ multiplex PCR, the repertoire was profiled, and TCRdb retains in-frame clones only, with some absent. The table shows about 81,000 clones, with 77% occurring only once. Details on this clone: An end of the junction does not agree with germline; a read error may underlie this.

Input material: PBMCs. This chain links TRBV7-9 with TRBJ2-3; TRBD2 aligns across 10 bases. The receptor's source is a man aged 45-60 years in good health and CMV-seropositive. CDR3 loop: CSSSLTSGSTDTQYF. As DNA, the CDR3 is TGTTCCAGCAGCTTGACTAGCGGGAGCACAGATACGCAGTATTTT. The full variable domain, completed using reference TRBV7-9 and TRBJ2-3, is DTGVSQNPRHKITKRGQNVTFRCDPISEHNRLYWYRQTLGQGPEFLTYFQNEAQLEKSRLLSDRFSAERPKGSFSTLEIQRTEQGDSAMYLCSSSLTSGSTDTQYFGPGTRLTVL.